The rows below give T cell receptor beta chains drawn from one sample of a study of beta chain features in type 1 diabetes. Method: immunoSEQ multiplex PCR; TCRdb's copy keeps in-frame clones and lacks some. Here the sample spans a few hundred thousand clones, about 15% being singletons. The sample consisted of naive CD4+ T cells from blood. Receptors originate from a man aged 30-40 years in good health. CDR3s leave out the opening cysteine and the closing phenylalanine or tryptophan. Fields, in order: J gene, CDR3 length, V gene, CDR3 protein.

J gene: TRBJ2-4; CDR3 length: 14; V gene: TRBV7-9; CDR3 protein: ASSLIPDLAKNIQY
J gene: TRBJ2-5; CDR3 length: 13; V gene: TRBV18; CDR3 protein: ASSPLGSGQETQY
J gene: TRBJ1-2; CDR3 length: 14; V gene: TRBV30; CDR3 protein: AWSSNYQPGIYGYT
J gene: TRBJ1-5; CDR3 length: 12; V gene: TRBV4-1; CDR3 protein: ASSQGQLNQPQH
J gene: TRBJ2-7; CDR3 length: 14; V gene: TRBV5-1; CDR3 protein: ASSSLEAGSLYEQY
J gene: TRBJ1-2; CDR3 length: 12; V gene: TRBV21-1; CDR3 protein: ASSKAVLSYGYT
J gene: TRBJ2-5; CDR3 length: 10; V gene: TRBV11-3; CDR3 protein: ASREVGETQY
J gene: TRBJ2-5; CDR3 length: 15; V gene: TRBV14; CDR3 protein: ASSQGILAGVRETQY
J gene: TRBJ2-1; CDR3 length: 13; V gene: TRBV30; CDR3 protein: ACSRLAGGPGEQF
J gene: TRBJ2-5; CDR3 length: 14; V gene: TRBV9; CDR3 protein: ASSSRTSGSQETQY